This TCR beta chain was sequenced in a study of cytomegalovirus exposure and HLA in healthy donors. Study as a whole: A prior study identified approximately 120 million unique TCR beta sequences from 200 million or so T cells. General study findings and limits: Across donors, sequencing depth was assumed by presence/absence analyses to be roughly uniform. Later analysis associated a missense DCLRE1C variant with TCR beta V- and J-gene trimming. Among TCR beta chains of equal frequency, HLA-associated ones were more clonally expanded in a later analysis.

In the PCR, 60 Vbeta and 13 Jbeta primers were used. Here immunoSEQ multiplex PCR was the method, and the copy in TCRdb shows in-frame clones only, minus some. The sample shows about 150,000 clones, roughly 80% of them seen only once. Germline assignment: CDR1 SEHNR and CDR2 FQNEAQ (reference sequence). CDR3 size: 16 residues. Trimming removed 3 bases at V and 6 bases at J, with 18 bases between. Note on this clone: What it binds is unknown.

The origin of this receptor is a woman aged 45-65 years in good health and CMV-seropositive. Specimen: PBMCs. The rearrangement joins TRBV7-9 to TRBJ2-1; perhaps TRBD2 as D (6 bases). The CDR3, as DNA: TGTGCCAGCAGCTTTCTAGTGGGGACTTTCACCAATGAGCAGTTCTTC. Translating it yields CASSFLVGTFTNEQFF.